Listed here are 17 T cell receptor beta chains from one sample, sequenced in a study of T cell changes during pregnancy in multiple sclerosis. The table came from immunoSEQ multiplex PCR; TCRdb's copy has only in-frame clones and leaves some out. Altogether under 85,000 clones are present, roughly 90% being singletons, with the ten largest covering roughly 0.3%. The sample consisted of CD4+ T cells from peripheral blood mononuclear cells, taken in the third trimester of pregnancy. The origin of the receptors is a female donor in good health, enrolled as a control in a pregnancy study.

The chain uses TRBV7-3 and TRBJ2-1, with 9 bases lining up with TRBD1. The V gene end was trimmed by 5 bases and the J gene end by 8 bases; junction bases not matched to a gene: 16. CDR1 and CDR2 (germline): SGHTA, FQGTGA. CDR3 size: 17 residues. CDR3: CASSGLLGTGRLHEQFF. Written as DNA, the CDR3 is TGTGCCAGCAGCGGCCTATTAGGGACAGGGAGGTTACATGAGCAGTTCTTC.

The chain combines TRBV14 with TRBJ2-5; 9 bases are shared with TRBD1. V lost 3 bases to trimming and J lost 3 bases; unmatched junction nucleotides: 2. The CDR3 is 14 residues long. Germline V gene sequence: CDR1 SGHDN, CDR2 FVKESK. The CDR3 coding sequence is TGTGCCAGCAGCCAGAGACAGGGGGAAGAGACCCAGTACTTC. Translating it yields CASSQRQGEETQYF.

This clone has a single count. The V and J genes are TRBV6-4 and TRBJ2-7, with TRBD2 matching over 9 bases. In germline, CDR1 is MRHNA, CDR2 SNTAGT. The CDR3 sequence is 14 residues long. After removal of 8 bases from V and 0 bases from J, the junction contained 5 bases not matched to a gene. CDR3 region: CASPSGKYSYEQYF. The CDR3 nucleotides read TGTGCCAGCCCTAGCGGGAAGTACTCCTACGAGCAGTACTTC.

The chain combines TRBV7-3 with TRBJ2-5, with TRBD2 identical over 9 bases. The CDR3 sequence is 15 residues long. The J segment lost 5 bases and the V segment lost 1 base, leaving 5 bases of the junction unmatched. The V gene's germline CDR1 is SGHTA and CDR2 FQGTGA. The CDR3 DNA follows: TGTGCCAGCAGCTTAATTGGCGGGGGGGCGGAGACCCAGTACTTC. It is translated as CASSLIGGGAETQYF.

V gene TRBV6-1 combines with J gene TRBJ1-1, with D unresolved. Germline values: CDR1 MNHNS, CDR2 SASEGT. The CDR3 length is 13 residues. Trimming took off 3 bases at V and 1 base at J, with 6 bases between the two ends. CDR3 region: CASSENKNTEAFF. CDR3 DNA sequence: TGTGCCAGCAGTGAGAACAAGAACACTGAAGCTTTCTTT.

J is TRBJ2-1 and V is TRBV18; 8 bases are a match to TRBD1. This CDR3 region has 17 residues. J gave up 0 bases and V 6 bases, and 10 bases lay outside the gene matches. Germline CDR1 KGHSH, CDR2 LQKENI. The CDR3: CASSLTGATSSYNEQFF. As DNA, the CDR3 is TGTGCCAGCTCTCTGACAGGGGCGACTAGCTCCTACAATGAGCAGTTCTTC.

The V gene is TRBV19, the J gene TRBJ2-5, with a weak D call TRBD2 (5 bases). V was clipped by 2 bases and J by 1 base, with 11 bases between them. This CDR3 is built from 15 residues. The germline CDR1 and CDR2 sequences are LNHDA and SQIVND (reference sequence). The DNA for the CDR3 is TGTGCCAGTAGTATACCGGGGTCAGGCCAAGAGACCCAGTACTTC. Its protein is CASSIPGSGQETQYF.

The genes are TRBV7-2 and TRBJ2-1, with D perhaps matching TRBD2 (5 bases). This CDR3 has 15 residues. In germline, CDR1 is SGHTA, CDR2 FQGNSA. Trimming pared 0 bases from V and 8 bases from J, leaving 14 bases between. CDR3 nucleotide sequence: TGTGCCAGCAGCTTAGCGCCGGTGACTACGGATGAGCAGTTCTTC. Translating gives CASSLAPVTTDEQFF.

The chain employs TRBV5-1 and TRBJ2-1; TRBD2 agrees at 11 bases. The V gene end was trimmed by 2 bases and the J gene end by 4 bases; junction bases not matched to a gene: 17. Germline V gene lookup returns CDR1 SGHRS and CDR2 YFSETQ. The CDR3 loop spans 20 amino acids. CDR3 DNA sequence: TGCGCCAGCAGCTTTCCCATAAGGGCTAGCGGGGGGACAGAATACAATGAGCAGTTCTTC. It is translated as CASSFPIRASGGTEYNEQFF.

This sequence joins TRBV7-2 and TRBJ2-3; 8 bases match TRBD2. CDR1 is SGHTA and CDR2 is FQGNSA in the germline V gene. The V segment lost 2 bases and the J segment 2 bases; nucleotides outside the gene matches: 6. The CDR3 loop spans 16 amino acids. The CDR3 region is CASSLYGGGSTDTQYF. CDR3 nucleotides: TGTGCCAGCAGCTTATACGGCGGGGGGTCCACAGATACGCAGTATTTT.

V gene TRBV4-2 combines with J gene TRBJ2-5; the D gene is possibly TRBD2 (6 bases). Trimming left V 1 base short and J 5 bases short, with 14 bases between. The CDR3 has 15 residues. Looked up from germline, CDR1 is LGHNA and CDR2 is YNFKEQ. In nucleotides, the CDR3 is TGTGCCAGCAGCCAAGGGGTGGGGCGGGGTGAGACCCAGTACTTC. Translated: CASSQGVGRGETQYF.

The chain couples TRBV4-1 to TRBJ1-4; tentative D call: TRBD1 (5 bases). Trimming stripped 0 bases from V and 1 base from J, with 12 bases between. The CDR3 sequence is 17 residues long. The V gene's germline CDR1 is MGHRA and CDR2 YSYEKL. In DNA, the CDR3 is TGCGCCAGCAGCCAAGATCTCTCCGGGGGAACTAATGAAAAACTGTTTTTT. Its protein product is CASSQDLSGGTNEKLFF.

The chain uses TRBV11-2 and TRBJ1-2; D remains ambiguous. CDR3 size: 14 residues. V dropped 2 bases and J dropped 6 bases, with 13 bases sitting between them. CDR1 and CDR2 (germline): SGHAT, FQNNGV. This chain's CDR3 is CASSLQVPANGYTF. The CDR3 region has the DNA TGTGCCAGCAGCTTACAGGTCCCCGCTAATGGCTACACCTTC.

The chain joins TRBV4-3 to TRBJ2-2; D remains unclear. The CDR3 is 14 residues long. Germline CDR1 reads LGHNA; CDR2 reads YSLEER. V was clipped by 5 bases and J by 2 bases, with 9 bases between them. The CDR3 bases are TGCGCCAGCAGCACAAGAAGAAACACCGGGGAGCTGTTTTTT. It specifies CASSTRRNTGELFF.

This chain links TRBV27 with TRBJ2-7; D possibly corresponds to TRBD2 (5 bases). Looked up from germline, CDR1 is MNHEY and CDR2 is SMNVEV (reference sequence). The germline V and J ends were trimmed by 2 bases and 0 bases, with 17 bases remaining between them. The CDR3 spans 17 residues. CDR3 in amino acids: CASSLVFRSGSSYEQYF. The CDR3 coding sequence is TGTGCCAGCAGTTTAGTTTTCCGTTCGGGAAGCTCCTACGAGCAGTACTTC.

V is TRBV5-1 and J is TRBJ1-1, with 8 bases lining up with TRBD1. Trimming cost V 6 bases and J 1 base; bases outside gene matches: 8. This CDR3 contains 15 residues. In germline, CDR1 is SGHRS, CDR2 YFSETQ. CDR3 DNA sequence: TGCGCCAGCACTTTGGGAGGGACAGGGAACACTGAAGCTTTCTTT. The encoded protein is CASTLGGTGNTEAFF.

The rearrangement links TRBV15 to TRBJ1-3; maybe TRBD1 (5 bases). This CDR3 region has 16 residues. Germline V CDR1 and CDR2: LNHNV, YYDKDF (reference sequence). V shed 2 bases and J shed 3 bases, with 14 bases lying between them. CDR3 nucleotide sequence: TGTGCCACCAGCAGAAACCGAGCAGGGATTGGAAACACCATATATTTT. Its translation is CATSRNRAGIGNTIYF.